The source of this T cell receptor (beta chain) is a study of blood T cell repertoires in COVID-19. Study-level information: PBMCs, B-cell-depleted T cells, or T cells provided the cDNA or gDNA that made up the material.

Clones were read by immunoSEQ multiplex PCR, and TCRdb kept only the in-frame ones, dropping some. Among about 490,000 clones listed, roughly 85% were seen once. The CDR3 extends over 14 amino acids. The V gene lost 6 bases and the J gene lost 7 bases, with 16 bases spanning the gap. Looked up from germline, CDR1 is SNHLY and CDR2 is FYNNEI. The V gene is TRBV2, the J gene TRBJ1-5; the D gene is possibly TRBD1 (5 bases). The sequence was obtained from a human donor in a cohort sampled during active COVID-19. The sequenced sample consisted of peripheral blood. In DNA, the CDR3 is TGTGCCAGCAGCGCGGGGACTGTTCGCCAGCCCCAGCATTTT. Protein: CASSAGTVRQPQHF.